The 29 T cell receptor beta chains in this list originate from one sample, sequenced in a study of T cell responses to AZD1222 COVID-19 vaccine. Repertoires were generated with immunoSEQ multiplex PCR, while TCRdb's copy carries only in-frame clones and drops some. The sample consists of 100,000 to 150,000 clones, more than 70% of them appearing once. Here the sequenced sample was peripheral blood, taken on day 0 of AZD1222 vaccination. The receptors come from an adult in good health.

The chain recombines TRBV5-1 with TRBJ2-7; D gene ambiguous. The germline V gene encodes CDR1 SGHRS and CDR2 YFSETQ. Trimming shortened V by 1 base and J by 0 bases, and 5 bases separated the two germline ends. The CDR3 length is 13 residues. CDR3 nucleotide sequence: TGCGCCAGCAGCTTGCGTCCCTCCTACGAGCAGTACTTC. Its translation is CASSLRPSYEQYF.

The chain has TRBV27 and TRBJ2-3, with D perhaps TRBD1 (5 bases). With 5 bases removed from V and 0 bases from J, the gap between germline ends came to 15 bases. This CDR3 is built from 16 residues. Germline lookup yields CDR1 MNHEY and CDR2 SMNVEV (reference sequence). The CDR3 DNA is TGTGCCAGCAGTCCCCCAGGGTTTGGGAGCACAGATACGCAGTATTTT. Its translation: CASSPPGFGSTDTQYF.

This clone was counted a single time. The chain employs TRBV4-3 and TRBJ1-2; D is ambiguous. Between the trimmed V and J ends, which lost 4 bases and 3 bases, there was a span of 12 bases. The CDR3 contains 14 residues. From germline, CDR1 is LGHNA and CDR2 YSLEER. CDR3 protein: CASSREGTHYGYTF. As DNA, the CDR3 is TGCGCCAGCAGCCGGGAGGGCACTCACTATGGCTACACCTTC.

This clone was detected a few times. The chain employs TRBV11-1 and TRBJ2-5; 11 bases match TRBD1. The V and J ends lost 1 base and 4 bases, in that order; junction bases with no gene match: 2. CDR3 length: 15 residues. CDR1 is SGHAT, CDR2 FQDESV, per germline (reference sequence). The CDR3 DNA reads TGTGCCAGCAGCTTAGGAGGGACAGGGGGAGAGACCCAGTACTTC. It specifies CASSLGGTGGETQYF. Complete variable domain (other parts from reference TRBV11-1 and TRBJ2-5): EAEVAQSPRYKITEKSQAVAFWCDPISGHATLYWYRQILGQGPELLVQFQDESVVDDSQLPKDRFSAERLKGVDSTLKIQPAELGDSAMYLCASSLGGTGGETQYFGPGTRLLVL.

The V call is TRBV7-3, the J call TRBJ2-2, with 9 bases that match TRBD1. This CDR3 has 15 residues. Germline V gene lookup returns CDR1 SGHTA and CDR2 FQGTGA. After removal of 5 bases from V and 2 bases from J, the junction contained 3 bases not matched to a gene. CDR3 sequence reads: CASSRDRENTGELFF. The DNA for the CDR3 is TGTGCCAGCAGCCGGGACAGGGAAAACACCGGGGAGCTGTTTTTT. The full variable domain, with the rest looked up from reference TRBV7-3 and TRBJ2-2, is GAGVSQTPSNKVTEKGKYVELRCDPISGHTALYWYRQSLGQGPEFLIYFQGTGAADDSGLPNDRFFAVRPEGSVSTLKIQRTERGDSAVYLCASSRDRENTGELFFGEGSRLTVL.

This rearrangement joins TRBV13 to TRBJ1-6; D ambiguous. The germline V gene encodes CDR1 PRHDT and CDR2 FYEKMQ (reference sequence). The CDR3 has 18 amino acids. With 0 bases removed from V and 5 bases from J, the gap between germline ends came to 17 bases. The CDR3 is CASSLGGVTPKDNSPLHF. CDR3 coding DNA: TGTGCCAGCAGCTTAGGCGGGGTCACACCCAAAGATAATTCACCCCTCCACTTT.

The chain links TRBV7-9 to TRBJ1-2; 8 bases match TRBD1. J gave up 4 bases and V 4 bases, and 8 bases lay outside the gene matches. Germline lookup yields CDR1 SEHNR and CDR2 FQNEAQ (reference sequence). This CDR3 has 15 amino acids. The CDR3 here is CASSSSRGLRYGYTF. The CDR3 region has the DNA TGTGCCAGCAGCTCCAGCAGGGGGCTGCGCTATGGCTACACCTTC.

This CDR3 is CASSISDNTEAFF. CDR3 nucleotide sequence: TGTGCCAGTAGTATTAGCGATAACACTGAAGCTTTCTTT. V and J are TRBV19 and TRBJ1-1; D call uncertain. Trimming pared 3 bases from V and 2 bases from J, leaving 7 bases between. The CDR3 has 13 amino acids. Per the germline V gene, CDR1 is LNHDA and CDR2 is SQIVND (reference sequence).

This chain joins TRBV9 and TRBJ1-1; a weak D match, TRBD1 (5 bases). Trimming pared 0 bases from V and 1 base from J, leaving 10 bases between. The CDR3 is 15 amino acids. CDR1 and CDR2 from the germline V gene are SGDLS and YYNGEE. In nucleotides, the CDR3 is TGTGCCAGCAGCGTAGAACCGGGACCGAACACTGAAGCTTTCTTT. It encodes CASSVEPGPNTEAFF.

J is TRBJ2-2 and V is TRBV6-6; D possibly matches TRBD1 or TRBD2 (5 bases each). The CDR3 covers 17 residues. The germline V and J ends were trimmed by 5 bases and 5 bases, with 21 bases remaining between them. Germline CDR1 reads MNHNY; CDR2 reads SVGAGI (reference sequence). CDR3 DNA sequence: TGTGCCAGCAGTCCCCCTACCTCGGGGCGCAGGACCGGGGAGCTGTTTTTT. It codes for CASSPPTSGRRTGELFF.

The chain is built from TRBV6-1 and TRBJ1-4, with D perhaps TRBD1 (5 bases). V was clipped by 1 base and J by 5 bases, with 8 bases between them. CDR3 length: 14 amino acids. Germline loops: CDR1 MNHNS, CDR2 SASEGT. The CDR3 here is CASSEGGTNEKLFF. CDR3 coding DNA: TGTGCCAGCAGTGAAGGTGGGACGAATGAAAAACTGTTTTTT.

This clone was recorded a few times. The rearrangement joins TRBV5-5 to TRBJ2-7, with D hard to call. The germline gives CDR1 SGHKS, CDR2 YYEKEE (reference sequence). Trimming took 1 base from V and 3 from J, leaving 5 bases between them. The CDR3 totals 12 residues. CDR3 protein: CASSLSDYEQYF. DNA of the CDR3: TGTGCCAGCAGCTTGAGCGACTACGAGCAGTACTTC.

The chain has TRBV6-6 and TRBJ1-3, with no clear D. V shed 9 bases and J shed 3 bases, with 12 bases lying between them. CDR3 size: 13 residues. Germline V CDR1 and CDR2: MNHNY, SVGAGI (reference sequence). The CDR3 protein is CASLRTLGNTIYF. The CDR3, as DNA: TGTGCCAGTTTGAGGACGCTTGGAAACACCATATATTTT.

The rearrangement joins TRBV9 to TRBJ1-1; possible D gene TRBD1, 5 bases. V was cut by 0 bases and J by 14 bases, with 20 bases left in between. Germline CDR1 SGDLS, CDR2 YYNGEE. The CDR3 totals 14 residues. The CDR3 spells CASSVGGDSPAVFF. The CDR3 nucleotides are TGTGCCAGCAGCGTAGGGGGAGACAGTCCTGCCGTGTTCTTT.

This chain connects TRBV4-1 to TRBJ1-3, with no clear D. The CDR3 has 16 residues. The V and J ends lost 0 bases and 0 bases respectively, with 9 bases between them. Germline-derived CDR1 and CDR2 are MGHRA and YSYEKL. CDR3 amino acids: CASSQDQTTSGNTIYF. As DNA, the CDR3 is TGCGCCAGCAGCCAAGATCAGACAACCTCTGGAAACACCATATATTTT.

CDR3 amino acids: CASSATLDPNYGYTF. The CDR3 DNA reads TGTGCCAGCAGTGCCACCCTGGACCCTAACTATGGCTACACCTTC. The chain is built from TRBV25-1 and TRBJ1-2, with D unclear. V dropped 4 bases and J dropped 0 bases, with 12 bases sitting between them. Germline CDR1 reads MGHDK; CDR2 reads SYGVNS. The CDR3 consists of 15 residues.

V gene TRBV6-5 combines with J gene TRBJ1-2, with no clear D. The V gene lost 0 bases and the J gene lost 1 base, with 6 bases spanning the gap. From germline, CDR1 is MNHEY and CDR2 SVGAGI. CDR3 size: 14 residues. The CDR3 loop reads CASSYSPRNYGYTF. DNA of the CDR3: TGTGCCAGCAGTTACTCACCCCGTAACTATGGCTACACCTTC.

V usage is TRBV7-2 and J usage is TRBJ1-5; D gene uncertain. This CDR3 spans 14 amino acids. The V end lost 2 bases, the J end lost 6 bases, and 11 bases lay between the germline ends. Per the germline V gene, CDR1 is SGHTA and CDR2 is FQGNSA. The CDR3 region is CASSLKGPPQPQHF. CDR3 nucleotides: TGTGCCAGCAGCTTAAAGGGTCCACCTCAGCCCCAGCATTTT. The full variable domain, with the rest looked up from reference TRBV7-2 and TRBJ1-5, is GAGVSQSPSNKVTEKGKDVELRCDPISGHTALYWYRQSLGQGLEFLIYFQGNSAPDKSGLPSDRFSAERTGGSVSTLTIQRTQQEDSAVYLCASSLKGPPQPQHFGDGTRLSIL.

This clone was seen more than once but under ten times. The chain links TRBV19 to TRBJ1-3, with 7 bases matching TRBD1. The CDR3 loop spans 15 amino acids. Trimming took 5 bases from V and 0 from J; bases not matched to a gene: 4. Germline loops: CDR1 LNHDA, CDR2 SQIVND (reference sequence). CDR3 amino acids: CASSWGQLSGNTIYF. The DNA for the CDR3 is TGTGCCAGTAGTTGGGGACAGCTCTCTGGAAACACCATATATTTT.

The V gene is TRBV18, the J gene TRBJ1-5, with a weak D call TRBD1 (5 bases). V was shortened by 0 bases and J by 4 bases, with 25 bases between the two germline ends. The CDR3 loop spans 20 amino acids. Germline CDR1 KGHSH, CDR2 LQKENI. This chain's CDR3 is CASSPPGSSPGKGGNQPQHF. As DNA, the CDR3 is TGTGCCAGCTCACCACCGGGTTCCTCTCCAGGGAAGGGTGGAAATCAGCCCCAGCATTTT.

The V gene is TRBV7-2, the J gene TRBJ1-5; weak D call: TRBD1 (5 bases). Trimming left V 0 bases short and J 5 bases short, with 14 bases between. The CDR3 runs 16 residues. CDR1 is SGHTA, CDR2 FQGNSA, per germline. CDR3 residues: CASSLAGEGGDQPQHF. The CDR3 nucleotides read TGTGCCAGCAGCTTAGCAGGGGAGGGCGGGGATCAGCCCCAGCATTTT.

V gene TRBV12-5 combines with J gene TRBJ1-5; 7 bases are shared with TRBD1. The CDR3 consists of 15 residues. Germline assignment: CDR1 LGHNT and CDR2 FRNRAP. The V segment lost 6 bases and the J segment 0 bases; nucleotides outside the gene matches: 5. CDR3 in DNA: TGTGCTAGTGGCAATAACAGGGGTAGCAATCAGCCCCAGCATTTT. It specifies CASGNNRGSNQPQHF.

The chain uses TRBV10-3 and TRBJ1-2; D uncertain. This CDR3 contains 12 residues. CDR1 and CDR2 (germline): ENHRY, SYGVKD. V lost 4 bases to trimming and J lost 6 bases, with 9 bases between them. Here the CDR3 reads CAISGFTDGYTF. As DNA, the CDR3 is TGTGCCATCAGTGGATTTACGGATGGCTACACCTTC.

The V call is TRBV9, the J call TRBJ2-3; 7 nucleotides align to TRBD2. Trimming removed 0 bases from V and 5 bases from J; junction bases left unmatched: 9. This CDR3 is built from 16 residues. Germline CDR1 reads SGDLS; CDR2 reads YYNGEE. The CDR3 DNA sequence: TGTGCCAGCAGCGTAGTTTATGGCGGGGGAGGAGATACGCAGTATTTT. This gives the protein CASSVVYGGGGDTQYF.

The rearrangement joins TRBV19 to TRBJ1-2, with TRBD1 matching 7 bases. Germline assignment: CDR1 LNHDA and CDR2 SQIVND (reference sequence). The CDR3 runs 11 residues. After removal of 9 bases from V and 8 bases from J, the junction contained 6 bases not matched to a gene. The CDR3 protein is CASRTGVGYTF. The CDR3 bases are TGTGCCAGCAGGACAGGTGTAGGCTACACCTTC.

The gene calls are TRBV9 and TRBJ2-5, with 7 bases aligning to TRBD1. This CDR3 has 14 amino acids. Germline V gene data show CDR1 as SGDLS and CDR2 as YYNGEE. The ends lost 3 bases at V and 5 bases at J; junction bases unmatched: 7. The CDR3 sequence: CASSETGSVETQYF. DNA for the CDR3: TGTGCCAGCAGCGAGACAGGGTCTGTTGAGACCCAGTACTTC.

The rearrangement uses TRBV7-8 and TRBJ1-1, with 8 bases that match TRBD1. Germline V CDR1 and CDR2: SGHVS, FQNEAQ. CDR3 length equals 14 residues. The trim removed 1 base at V and 5 bases at J, leaving 3 bases unmatched. DNA for the CDR3: TGTGCCAGCAGCTTAGGGACAGGGAGTACTGAAGCTTTCTTT. Translation: CASSLGTGSTEAFF.

The V gene is TRBV7-2, the J gene TRBJ2-5, with D possibly called TRBD1 or TRBD2 (5 bases each). In germline, CDR1 is SGHTA, CDR2 FQGNSA. The CDR3 contains 15 residues. Deletions cut 5 bases from V and 1 base from J, with 14 bases between. This CDR3 reads CASSRGAASQETQYF. The CDR3 DNA reads TGTGCCAGCAGCAGAGGGGCAGCTTCCCAAGAGACCCAGTACTTC.

V gene TRBV2 combines with J gene TRBJ2-1; D ambiguous. Germline assignment: CDR1 SNHLY and CDR2 FYNNEI. V lost 2 bases, J lost 10 bases, and 9 bases lay in between. CDR3 size: 12 residues. DNA of the CDR3: TGTGCCAGCAGTGAACGTACGCGGGAGCAGTTCTTC. It translates to CASSERTREQFF.